Listed below are T cell receptor beta chains from one sample, sequenced in a study of beta chain features in type 1 diabetes. The method was immunoSEQ multiplex PCR; TCRdb's version includes in-frame clones alone and lacks a portion of them. The repertoire includes around 250,000 clones, over 11% of them detected once, and about 0.017% sits in the top ten. Sequencing input: naive CD4+ T cells from blood. The source of these receptors is a man younger than 45 with type 1 diabetes. The CDR3 runs from the conserved cysteine through the conserved F or W. Each record gives: clone size, CDR3 length, J gene, D gene, V gene, CDR3 protein, CDR3 DNA. The D gene is left open where the match is weak. Size is omitted from some rows. Given values are once, few, many or a class for expanded clones.

clone size: .; CDR3 length: 11; J gene: TRBJ2-3; D gene: .; V gene: TRBV20-1; CDR3 protein: CSASREDTQYF; CDR3 DNA: TGCAGTGCTAGTCGGGAAGATACGCAGTATTTT
clone size: few; CDR3 length: 15; J gene: TRBJ1-4; D gene: TRBD1; V gene: TRBV7-2; CDR3 protein: CASSQRTGRIEKLFF; CDR3 DNA: TGTGCCAGCAGTCAAAGGACAGGGAGGATCGAAAAACTGTTTTTT
clone size: .; CDR3 length: 11; J gene: TRBJ1-2; D gene: .; V gene: TRBV29-1; CDR3 protein: CSVEHNYGYTF; CDR3 DNA: TGCAGCGTTGAACATAACTATGGCTACACCTTC
clone size: few; CDR3 length: 14; J gene: TRBJ2-5; D gene: .; V gene: TRBV9; CDR3 protein: CASSVPRPKETQYF; CDR3 DNA: TGTGCCAGCAGCGTACCGAGGCCAAAAGAGACCCAGTACTTC
clone size: .; CDR3 length: 14; J gene: TRBJ2-7; D gene: .; V gene: TRBV4-3; CDR3 protein: CASSRRGGSYEQYF; CDR3 DNA: TGCGCCAGCAGCCGGAGGGGCGGGTCCTACGAGCAGTACTTC
clone size: few; CDR3 length: 13; J gene: TRBJ2-1; D gene: TRBD2; V gene: TRBV19; CDR3 protein: CASSIGGRAEQFF; CDR3 DNA: TGTGCCAGTAGTATCGGAGGGAGGGCCGAGCAGTTCTTC
clone size: few; CDR3 length: 14; J gene: TRBJ1-1; D gene: .; V gene: TRBV5-1; CDR3 protein: CASSLAGQSTEAFF; CDR3 DNA: TGCGCCAGCAGCTTGGCTGGACAGTCCACTGAAGCTTTCTTT
clone size: few; CDR3 length: 14; J gene: TRBJ1-1; D gene: TRBD1; V gene: TRBV10-3; CDR3 protein: CAISDPGTATEAFF; CDR3 DNA: TGTGCCATCAGTGATCCGGGGACAGCGACCGAAGCTTTCTTT
clone size: .; CDR3 length: 17; J gene: TRBJ2-1; D gene: TRBD1; V gene: TRBV4-2; CDR3 protein: CASSQKDRELVGNEQFF; CDR3 DNA: TGTGCCAGCAGCCAAAAGGACAGGGAATTAGTAGGCAATGAGCAGTTCTTC
clone size: few; CDR3 length: 16; J gene: TRBJ2-7; D gene: .; V gene: TRBV6-5; CDR3 protein: CASSYSFRSAGYEQYF; CDR3 DNA: TGTGCCAGCAGTTACTCGTTTCGGAGTGCCGGGTACGAGCAGTACTTC
clone size: .; CDR3 length: 16; J gene: TRBJ2-5; D gene: TRBD2; V gene: TRBV6-5; CDR3 protein: CASSYSVAGGGKTQYF; CDR3 DNA: TGTGCCAGCAGTTACTCGGTAGCGGGAGGTGGGAAGACCCAGTACTTC
clone size: once; CDR3 length: 15; J gene: TRBJ1-2; D gene: .; V gene: TRBV6-5; CDR3 protein: CASSSAYEGYYGYTF; CDR3 DNA: TGTGCCAGCAGTTCCGCCTATGAGGGATACTATGGCTACACCTTC
clone size: .; CDR3 length: 14; J gene: TRBJ2-7; D gene: TRBD2; V gene: TRBV2; CDR3 protein: CASSPGTSVVEQYF; CDR3 DNA: TGTGCCAGCAGTCCCGGGACTAGCGTTGTCGAGCAGTACTTC
clone size: few; CDR3 length: 15; J gene: TRBJ1-5; D gene: .; V gene: TRBV9; CDR3 protein: CASSVEPGLYQPQHF; CDR3 DNA: TGTGCCAGCAGCGTAGAACCAGGTCTTTATCAGCCCCAGCATTTT
clone size: few; CDR3 length: 15; J gene: TRBJ1-5; D gene: .; V gene: TRBV6-5; CDR3 protein: CASSYSSGGNQPQHF; CDR3 DNA: TGTGCCAGCAGTTACTCCTCAGGGGGCAATCAGCCCCAGCATTTT
clone size: few; CDR3 length: 15; J gene: TRBJ2-1; D gene: .; V gene: TRBV7-9; CDR3 protein: CASSFTGSSYNEQFF; CDR3 DNA: TGTGCCAGCAGCTTTACAGGGAGCTCCTACAATGAGCAGTTCTTC
clone size: .; CDR3 length: 17; J gene: TRBJ2-1; D gene: TRBD2; V gene: TRBV5-8; CDR3 protein: CASSPRLALATYNEQFF; CDR3 DNA: TGTGCCAGCAGCCCACGACTAGCTTTGGCCACCTACAATGAGCAGTTCTTC
clone size: .; CDR3 length: 15; J gene: TRBJ1-2; D gene: .; V gene: TRBV18; CDR3 protein: CASSYQPGSPGGYTF; CDR3 DNA: TGTGCCAGCTCATACCAGCCGGGCAGCCCGGGAGGCTACACCTTC
clone size: .; CDR3 length: 14; J gene: TRBJ2-1; D gene: .; V gene: TRBV7-2; CDR3 protein: CASSSPRVLVEQFF; CDR3 DNA: TGTGCCAGCAGCTCTCCTCGGGTCCTCGTAGAGCAGTTCTTC
clone size: few; CDR3 length: 14; J gene: TRBJ1-3; D gene: .; V gene: TRBV30; CDR3 protein: CAWSGRGSGNTIYF; CDR3 DNA: TGTGCCTGGAGTGGTAGGGGCTCTGGAAACACCATATATTTT
clone size: .; CDR3 length: 13; J gene: TRBJ2-7; D gene: TRBD1; V gene: TRBV28; CDR3 protein: CATKQTGSYEQYF; CDR3 DNA: TGTGCCACTAAGCAGACAGGGTCGTACGAGCAGTACTTC
clone size: .; CDR3 length: 13; J gene: TRBJ1-1; D gene: .; V gene: TRBV19; CDR3 protein: CASSTRENTEAFF; CDR3 DNA: TGTGCCAGTAGCACACGGGAGAACACTGAAGCTTTCTTT
clone size: .; CDR3 length: 15; J gene: TRBJ2-7; D gene: TRBD2; V gene: TRBV7-2; CDR3 protein: CASSFAGTSVYEQYF; CDR3 DNA: TGTGCCAGCAGCTTTGCCGGGACTAGTGTGTACGAGCAGTACTTC
clone size: once; CDR3 length: 13; J gene: TRBJ2-1; D gene: .; V gene: TRBV30; CDR3 protein: CAWSRTPGGGQFF; CDR3 DNA: TGTGCCTGGAGTCGGACACCCGGGGGTGGGCAGTTCTTC
clone size: few; CDR3 length: 14; J gene: TRBJ1-1; D gene: TRBD1; V gene: TRBV6-5; CDR3 protein: CASSKQGESTEAFF; CDR3 DNA: TGTGCCAGCAGTAAACAGGGGGAGTCCACTGAAGCTTTCTTT
clone size: few; CDR3 length: 14; J gene: TRBJ2-7; D gene: .; V gene: TRBV5-4; CDR3 protein: CASSLYGTSDEQYF; CDR3 DNA: TGTGCCAGCAGCTTGTACGGGACTTCCGACGAGCAGTACTTC
clone size: .; CDR3 length: 17; J gene: TRBJ2-1; D gene: TRBD1; V gene: TRBV7-3; CDR3 protein: CASSPSLNRGIGNEQFF; CDR3 DNA: TGTGCCAGCAGCCCCTCTCTTAACAGGGGGATTGGGAATGAGCAGTTCTTC
clone size: .; CDR3 length: 16; J gene: TRBJ2-1; D gene: TRBD2; V gene: TRBV19; CDR3 protein: CASSMGLAGPRNEQFF; CDR3 DNA: TGTGCCAGTAGTATGGGGCTAGCGGGGCCCCGCAATGAGCAGTTCTTC
clone size: .; CDR3 length: 15; J gene: TRBJ2-1; D gene: .; V gene: TRBV18; CDR3 protein: CASSPLGGDYNEQFF; CDR3 DNA: TGTGCCAGCTCACCGTTGGGCGGGGACTACAATGAGCAGTTCTTC
clone size: .; CDR3 length: 14; J gene: TRBJ2-3; D gene: .; V gene: TRBV2; CDR3 protein: CASSGVSFTDTQYF; CDR3 DNA: TGTGCCAGCAGTGGGGTTAGCTTCACAGATACGCAGTATTTT
clone size: few; CDR3 length: 16; J gene: TRBJ2-7; D gene: TRBD1; V gene: TRBV7-6; CDR3 protein: CASSSVGQGDSYEQYF; CDR3 DNA: TGTGCCAGCAGCTCTGTGGGACAGGGCGACTCCTACGAGCAGTACTTC
clone size: .; CDR3 length: 16; J gene: TRBJ2-3; D gene: TRBD2; V gene: TRBV9; CDR3 protein: CASSAGLAASTDTQYF; CDR3 DNA: TGTGCCAGCAGCGCCGGACTAGCGGCTAGCACAGATACGCAGTATTTT
clone size: .; CDR3 length: 16; J gene: TRBJ2-3; D gene: TRBD2; V gene: TRBV5-1; CDR3 protein: CASSSGTSGYTDTQYF; CDR3 DNA: TGCGCCAGCAGCTCCGGGACTAGCGGATACACAGATACGCAGTATTTT
clone size: .; CDR3 length: 14; J gene: TRBJ2-5; D gene: TRBD2; V gene: TRBV5-4; CDR3 protein: CASSFGSGQETQYF; CDR3 DNA: TGTGCCAGCAGCTTCGGTAGCGGGCAAGAGACCCAGTACTTC
clone size: few; CDR3 length: 16; J gene: TRBJ1-5; D gene: TRBD1; V gene: TRBV4-3; CDR3 protein: CASSQRQGGGNQPQHF; CDR3 DNA: TGCGCCAGCAGCCAACGACAGGGGGGTGGCAATCAGCCCCAGCATTTT
clone size: .; CDR3 length: 14; J gene: TRBJ2-7; D gene: .; V gene: TRBV4-2; CDR3 protein: CASSQDRSGREQYF; CDR3 DNA: TGTGCCAGCAGCCAAGATAGGAGTGGCCGCGAGCAGTACTTC
clone size: few; CDR3 length: 11; J gene: TRBJ2-6; D gene: .; V gene: TRBV5-6; CDR3 protein: CASTGANVLTF; CDR3 DNA: TGTGCCAGCACGGGGGCCAACGTCCTGACTTTC
clone size: few; CDR3 length: 13; J gene: TRBJ2-2; D gene: .; V gene: TRBV14; CDR3 protein: CASSQLLAGELFF; CDR3 DNA: TGTGCCAGCAGCCAGCTACTAGCCGGGGAGCTGTTTTTT
clone size: .; CDR3 length: 15; J gene: TRBJ2-7; D gene: .; V gene: TRBV6-5; CDR3 protein: CASSYSRAGAYEQYF; CDR3 DNA: TGTGCCAGCAGTTACTCGAGGGCGGGCGCCTACGAGCAGTACTTC
clone size: .; CDR3 length: 16; J gene: TRBJ1-2; D gene: .; V gene: TRBV7-9; CDR3 protein: CASCPGTSAVDYGYTF; CDR3 DNA: TGTGCCAGCTGTCCGGGGACAAGCGCCGTCGACTATGGCTACACCTTC
clone size: .; CDR3 length: 14; J gene: TRBJ1-1; D gene: TRBD1; V gene: TRBV6-1; CDR3 protein: CASRTGGENTEAFF; CDR3 DNA: TGTGCCAGCCGGACAGGGGGTGAGAACACTGAAGCTTTCTTT
clone size: .; CDR3 length: 13; J gene: TRBJ2-7; D gene: .; V gene: TRBV18; CDR3 protein: CASTLDSRYEQYF; CDR3 DNA: TGTGCCAGCACACTGGACAGTCGGTACGAGCAGTACTTC
clone size: few; CDR3 length: 11; J gene: TRBJ1-5; D gene: .; V gene: TRBV4-2; CDR3 protein: CASGGGQPQHF; CDR3 DNA: TGTGCCAGCGGCGGAGGACAGCCCCAGCATTTT
clone size: .; CDR3 length: 15; J gene: TRBJ2-2; D gene: TRBD2; V gene: TRBV5-1; CDR3 protein: CASSTSSGSTGELFF; CDR3 DNA: TGCGCCAGCAGCACTTCTAGCGGGAGTACCGGGGAGCTGTTTTTT
clone size: .; CDR3 length: 14; J gene: TRBJ2-1; D gene: .; V gene: TRBV9; CDR3 protein: CASSVAVANNEQFF; CDR3 DNA: TGTGCCAGCAGCGTAGCTGTCGCGAACAATGAGCAGTTCTTC
clone size: .; CDR3 length: 16; J gene: TRBJ2-1; D gene: .; V gene: TRBV4-3; CDR3 protein: CASSQGGGRSYNEQFF; CDR3 DNA: TGCGCCAGCAGCCAAGGGGGCGGTCGGTCCTACAATGAGCAGTTCTTC
clone size: .; CDR3 length: 12; J gene: TRBJ2-1; D gene: .; V gene: TRBV6-1; CDR3 protein: CATRRGSDEQFF; CDR3 DNA: TGTGCCACCCGACGGGGTTCTGATGAGCAGTTCTTC
clone size: .; CDR3 length: 14; J gene: TRBJ2-6; D gene: .; V gene: TRBV5-6; CDR3 protein: CASSFNSGANVLTF; CDR3 DNA: TGTGCCAGCAGCTTCAACTCTGGGGCCAACGTCCTGACTTTC
clone size: few; CDR3 length: 15; J gene: TRBJ2-1; D gene: TRBD1; V gene: TRBV7-9; CDR3 protein: CASSSSGTDYNEQFF; CDR3 DNA: TGTGCCAGCAGCTCCTCCGGGACAGATTACAATGAGCAGTTCTTC
clone size: .; CDR3 length: 17; J gene: TRBJ2-7; D gene: TRBD2; V gene: TRBV27; CDR3 protein: CASSWRTSGVRSYEQYF; CDR3 DNA: TGTGCCAGCAGTTGGAGGACTAGCGGGGTGCGCTCCTACGAGCAGTACTTC
clone size: .; CDR3 length: 12; J gene: TRBJ2-7; D gene: TRBD1; V gene: TRBV28; CDR3 protein: CASWRTGYEQYF; CDR3 DNA: TGTGCCAGCTGGAGGACAGGCTACGAGCAGTACTTC
clone size: few; CDR3 length: 16; J gene: TRBJ2-3; D gene: TRBD2; V gene: TRBV5-4; CDR3 protein: CASSIGTSGFTDTQYF; CDR3 DNA: TGTGCCAGCAGCATTGGGACTAGCGGATTCACAGATACGCAGTATTTT
clone size: many; CDR3 length: 15; J gene: TRBJ2-5; D gene: TRBD2; V gene: TRBV4-3; CDR3 protein: CASSQEGLAGGTQYF; CDR3 DNA: TGCGCCAGCAGCCAAGAAGGTCTAGCGGGAGGAACCCAGTACTTC
clone size: few; CDR3 length: 15; J gene: TRBJ2-1; D gene: .; V gene: TRBV7-9; CDR3 protein: CASSSEGARYNEQFF; CDR3 DNA: TGTGCCAGCAGCTCGGAGGGGGCGCGGTACAATGAGCAGTTCTTC
clone size: few; CDR3 length: 15; J gene: TRBJ2-3; D gene: .; V gene: TRBV28; CDR3 protein: CASSLRGISTDTQYF; CDR3 DNA: TGTGCCAGCAGTTTAAGAGGGATTAGCACAGATACGCAGTATTTT
clone size: few; CDR3 length: 15; J gene: TRBJ1-2; D gene: .; V gene: TRBV9; CDR3 protein: CASSAGDTRVSGYTF; CDR3 DNA: TGTGCCAGCAGCGCAGGAGATACTAGAGTGAGTGGCTACACCTTC
clone size: few; CDR3 length: 14; J gene: TRBJ2-7; D gene: TRBD1; V gene: TRBV5-1; CDR3 protein: CASSLPGGRYEQYF; CDR3 DNA: TGCGCCAGCAGCTTGCCAGGGGGAAGGTACGAGCAGTACTTC
clone size: .; CDR3 length: 16; J gene: TRBJ2-2; D gene: TRBD1; V gene: TRBV5-1; CDR3 protein: CASSNPGTDISGELFF; CDR3 DNA: TGCGCCAGCAGCAACCCCGGGACAGACATTTCCGGGGAGCTGTTTTTT
clone size: few; CDR3 length: 14; J gene: TRBJ1-3; D gene: .; V gene: TRBV28; CDR3 protein: CASSLPGNGNTIYF; CDR3 DNA: TGTGCCAGCAGTCTACCAGGGAATGGAAACACCATATATTTT